The next 17 T cell receptor beta chains were all read from a single sample in a study of T cells after yellow fever vaccination. Each CDR3 protein is one row after TCRdb ran MiXCR on the 5' RACE reads. The repertoire holds 620,000 or so distinct CDR3 sequences, with less than 20% as singletons. The sample consisted of PBMCs, taken about 5 days after the first yellow fever vaccination. These TCRs come from a man between 18 and 35 years old who received the YFV17D yellow fever vaccine.

This chain connects TRBV7-8 to TRBJ1-5; 11 bases line up with TRBD1. Germline CDR1 and CDR2: SGHVS and FQNEAQ. V gave up 5 bases and J gave up 0 bases; unmatched junction bases: 12. This CDR3 contains 19 residues. The chain's CDR3 is CASSPLGQGDPLSNQPQHF. The CDR3 DNA sequence: TGTGCCAGCAGCCCCCTGGGACAGGGGGACCCCCTTAGCAATCAGCCCCAGCATTTT.

V gene TRBV7-6 combines with J gene TRBJ1-6; TRBD1 agrees at 8 bases. Germline CDR1 reads SGHVS; CDR2 reads FNYEAQ. Germline trimming cut 5 bases from V and 8 bases from J; bases unmatched to any gene: 5. The CDR3 is 14 amino acids. The CDR3 loop reads CASSTAGGYSPLHF. The CDR3 nucleotides are TGTGCCAGCAGCACCGCAGGGGGCTATTCACCCCTCCACTTT. The whole variable domain, filled in from reference TRBV7-6 and TRBJ1-6, reads GAGVSQSPRYKVTKRGQDVALRCDPISGHVSLYWYRQALGQGPEFLTYFNYEAQQDKSGLPNDRFSAERPEGSISTLTIQRTEQRDSAMYRCASSTAGGYSPLHFGNGTRLTVT.

This clonotype was counted a few times. The rearrangement links TRBV7-2 to TRBJ2-7; D gene unclear. The germline CDR1 and CDR2 sequences are SGHTA and FQGNSA. Trimming shortened V by 1 base and J by 5 bases, and 12 bases separated the two germline ends. This CDR3 comprises 14 residues. The CDR3 sequence: CASSLGTNPHEQYV. The CDR3 bases are TGTGCCAGCAGCTTAGGTACAAATCCCCACGAGCAGTACGTC.

The J gene is TRBJ2-1, the V gene TRBV5-1; tentative D call: TRBD1 (8 bases). The germline CDR1 and CDR2 sequences are SGHRS and YFSETQ. The CDR3 runs 14 residues. V lost 5 bases and J lost 7, with 16 bases in between. In DNA form, the CDR3 reads TGCGCCAGCAGAGGACAGGGAGGGGAGAATGAGCAGTTCTTC. Translating it yields CASRGQGGENEQFF.

The V gene is TRBV18, the J gene TRBJ1-1; 7 bases align to TRBD1. Germline V gene sequence: CDR1 KGHSH, CDR2 LQKENI. The CDR3 has 13 amino acids. V trimming: 3 bases; J trimming: 6 bases; junction bases outside the gene matches: 4. The chain's CDR3 is CASSPDREAEAFF. The CDR3 nucleotides read TGTGCCAGCTCACCCGACAGGGAGGCTGAAGCTTTCTTT.

This clonotype has only a few counts. V and J are TRBV5-4 and TRBJ2-5; weak D call: TRBD1 (6 bases). Between the trimmed V and J ends, which lost 1 base and 4 bases, there was a span of 8 bases. CDR1 and CDR2 (germline): SGHNT, YYREEE (reference sequence). The length of the CDR3 is 13 residues. The CDR3 region is CASSLTRGETQYF. CDR3 nucleotide sequence: TGTGCCAGCAGCTTGACCAGGGGAGAGACCCAGTACTTC.

The V and J genes are TRBV5-1 and TRBJ1-1; D unclear. Per the germline V gene, CDR1 is SGHRS and CDR2 is YFSETQ. CDR3 length: 15 residues. Trimming removed 1 base from V and 3 bases from J, with 13 bases in between. CDR3 protein: CASSLSRGRDTEAFF. CDR3 DNA sequence: TGCGCCAGCAGCTTGAGCCGAGGACGGGACACTGAAGCTTTCTTT.

The J gene is TRBJ2-2, the V gene TRBV20-1; 7 nucleotides agree with TRBD2. Germline CDR1 DFQATT, CDR2 SNEGSKA (reference sequence). V lost 5 bases to trimming and J lost 3 bases; unmatched junction nucleotides: 6. The CDR3 is 14 residues long. CDR3 in amino acids: CSAWKRGHTGELFF. CDR3 nucleotide sequence: TGCAGTGCTTGGAAGCGGGGCCACACCGGGGAGCTGTTTTTT.

The V call is TRBV7-9, the J call TRBJ2-7; unclear D gene. Germline lookup yields CDR1 SEHNR and CDR2 FQNEAQ (reference sequence). The CDR3 is 12 residues long. V lost 3 bases to trimming and J lost 0 bases, with 3 bases between them. CDR3 sequence: CASSFASYEQYF. CDR3 bases: TGTGCCAGCAGCTTTGCCTCCTACGAGCAGTACTTC.

This chain links TRBV7-9 with TRBJ2-3; possible D gene TRBD1, 6 bases. The CDR3 length is 15 residues. The germline V gene has CDR1 SEHNR and CDR2 FQNEAQ (reference sequence). Between the trimmed V and J ends, which lost 5 bases and 0 bases, there was a span of 12 bases. As DNA, the CDR3 is TGTGCCAGCAGCCGTCAGGGGCCGAGCACAGATACGCAGTATTTT. Amino acid sequence: CASSRQGPSTDTQYF.

There are many counts of this clonotype. This chain uses TRBV4-1 with TRBJ1-2; no clear D. This CDR3 is 15 amino acids long. The germline V and J ends were trimmed by 0 bases and 4 bases, with 12 bases remaining between them. In germline, CDR1 is MGHRA, CDR2 YSYEKL. CDR3 residues: CASSQEGRARYGYTF. In DNA, the CDR3 is TGCGCCAGCAGCCAAGAAGGCCGCGCGCGCTATGGCTACACCTTC.

This clonotype was found a few times. V usage is TRBV4-3 and J usage is TRBJ2-2; D might be TRBD2 (5 bases). Looked up from germline, CDR1 is LGHNA and CDR2 is YSLEER. CDR3 length equals 14 residues. Trimming pared 4 bases from V and 3 bases from J, leaving 9 bases between. CDR3 sequence (DNA): TGCGCCAGCAGCCCCTTCGGGGACACCGGGGAGCTGTTTTTT. This gives the protein CASSPFGDTGELFF.

This clonotype was detected a few times. DNA for the CDR3: TGCGCCAGCAGCTTTGCGACCGGGGAGCTGTTTTTT. Its protein product is CASSFATGELFF. V usage is TRBV5-1 and J usage is TRBJ2-2, with D hard to call. The CDR3 consists of 12 residues. Germline V CDR1 and CDR2: SGHRS, YFSETQ. Trimming pared 2 bases from V and 5 bases from J, leaving 4 bases between.

The V call is TRBV20-1, the J call TRBJ1-6, with unresolved D. V was pared by 2 bases and J by 11 bases, with 16 bases between. The CDR3 contains 14 residues. In germline, CDR1 is DFQATT, CDR2 SNEGSKA (reference sequence). The CDR3 nucleotides read TGCAGTGCTAGATCGGGAACCGGGAGGGCACCCCTCCACTTT. This translates into CSARSGTGRAPLHF.

The chain joins TRBV6-2 or TRBV6-3 to TRBJ2-5; no definite D call. Germline V gene data show CDR1 as MNHEY and CDR2 as SVGEGT. CDR3 length equals 14 residues. V was pared by 2 bases and J by 4 bases, with 11 bases between. The CDR3 DNA reads as TGTGCCAGCAGTTACGTCGCAGTCGGAGAGACCCAGTACTTC. It yields the protein CASSYVAVGETQYF.

The chain combines TRBV6-2 or TRBV6-3 with TRBJ1-5; 8 nucleotides match TRBD1. Germline values: CDR1 MNHEY, CDR2 SVGEGT. This CDR3 region has 15 residues. The ends lost 6 bases at V and 0 bases at J; junction bases unmatched: 4. CDR3 amino acids: CASRMTGVSNQPQHF. In DNA form, the CDR3 reads TGTGCCAGCAGGATGACAGGGGTTAGCAATCAGCCCCAGCATTTT.

This clonotype was observed many times. The gene calls are TRBV29-1 and TRBJ1-2, with D perhaps matching TRBD1 (6 bases). Trimming took off 7 bases at V and 8 bases at J, with 17 bases between the two ends. CDR3 length equals 12 residues. From germline, CDR1 is SQVTM and CDR2 ANQGSEA. Here the CDR3 DNA reads TGCAGCGCCGGTCCGGGGGCGGGCGGCTACACCTTC. Protein product: CSAGPGAGGYTF.